This TCR beta chain was documented in a study of blood T cell repertoires in COVID-19. Overall study: There were acute and convalescent COVID-19 samples, and they came from the United States, Italy and Spain. T cells, B-cell-depleted T cells, or PBMCs provided the cDNA or gDNA that served as material.

This clone occurred a few times. This CDR3 contains 16 residues. Trimming took 0 bases from V and 4 from J, leaving 15 bases between them. The germline CDR1 and CDR2 sequences are MNHEY and SVGEGT. Authors' processing steps: The authors estimated nucleated cell counts from reference gene primer amplification. Generated by immunoSEQ multiplex PCR, the TCRdb table keeps only in-frame clones and is missing some. That table supplies the V and J calls and clone size; D and trimming were determined from the DNA. This sample carries about 180,000 clones, about 81% of them seen once, and the ten largest clones take 8% to 9.5%.

This receptor was taken from an older woman with acute or convalescent COVID-19. Sequenced sample: peripheral blood. The chain joins TRBV6-2 or TRBV6-3 to TRBJ1-1; D ambiguous. The CDR3 DNA sequence: TGTGCCAGCAGTTACTCGGCCCGTAGCGTAAGCACTGAAGCTTTCTTT. Encoded protein: CASSYSARSVSTEAFF.